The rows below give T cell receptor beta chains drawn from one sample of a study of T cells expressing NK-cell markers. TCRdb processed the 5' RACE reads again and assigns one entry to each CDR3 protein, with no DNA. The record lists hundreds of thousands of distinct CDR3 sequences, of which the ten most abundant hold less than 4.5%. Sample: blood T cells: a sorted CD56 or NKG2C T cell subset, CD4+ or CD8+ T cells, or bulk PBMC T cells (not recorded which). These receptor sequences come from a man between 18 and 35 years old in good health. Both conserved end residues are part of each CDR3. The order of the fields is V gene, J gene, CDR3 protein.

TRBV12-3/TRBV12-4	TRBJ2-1	CASRGISGRKSEQFF
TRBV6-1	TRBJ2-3	CASSGGQGLVDTQYF
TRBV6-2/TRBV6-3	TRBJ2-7	CASTVRDRGGDEQYF
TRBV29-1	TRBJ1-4	CSVGVSGSTNEKLFF
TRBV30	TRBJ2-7	CAGGTGSSYEQYF
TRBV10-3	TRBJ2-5	CAISEGLSAETQYF
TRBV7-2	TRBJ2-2	CASSLGADSTGELFF
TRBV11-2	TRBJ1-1	CASSPSRRGDTEAFF
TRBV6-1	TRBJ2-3	CASSSPTSRTDTQYF
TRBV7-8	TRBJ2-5	CASSLVRLAGGTQYF
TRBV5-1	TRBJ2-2	CASSFERATNTGELFF
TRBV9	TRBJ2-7	CASSTGQGRGYEQYF
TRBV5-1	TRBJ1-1	CASRTGTAEAFF
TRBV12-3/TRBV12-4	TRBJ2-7	CASRNQGAGDYEQYF
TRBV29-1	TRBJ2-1	CSASGGNLAYNEQFF
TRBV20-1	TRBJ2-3	CSANDGRSTDTQYF
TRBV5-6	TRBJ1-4	CASSQGNTAEKLFF
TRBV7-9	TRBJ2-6	CAGGDRVSGANVLTF
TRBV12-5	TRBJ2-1	CASGLVGGNKKFF